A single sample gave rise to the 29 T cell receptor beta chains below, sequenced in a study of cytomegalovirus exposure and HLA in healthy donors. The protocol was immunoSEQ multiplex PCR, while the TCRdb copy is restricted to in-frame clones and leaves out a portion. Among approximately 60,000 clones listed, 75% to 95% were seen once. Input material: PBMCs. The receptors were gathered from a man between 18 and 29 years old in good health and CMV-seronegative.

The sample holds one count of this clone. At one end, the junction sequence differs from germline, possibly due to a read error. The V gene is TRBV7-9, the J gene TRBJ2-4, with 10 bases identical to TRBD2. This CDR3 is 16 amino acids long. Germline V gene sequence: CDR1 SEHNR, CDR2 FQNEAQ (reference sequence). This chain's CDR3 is CASSLAGVILENIQYF. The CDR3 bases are TGTGCCAGCAGCCTAGCGGGAGTGATTTTGGAAAACATTCAGTACTTC.

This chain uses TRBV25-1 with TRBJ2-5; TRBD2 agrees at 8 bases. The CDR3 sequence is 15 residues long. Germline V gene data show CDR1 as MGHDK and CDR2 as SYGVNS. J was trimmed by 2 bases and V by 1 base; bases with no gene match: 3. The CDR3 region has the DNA TGTGCCAGCAGTGAATGGCTAGCGGGTCAAGAGACCCAGTACTTC. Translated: CASSEWLAGQETQYF.

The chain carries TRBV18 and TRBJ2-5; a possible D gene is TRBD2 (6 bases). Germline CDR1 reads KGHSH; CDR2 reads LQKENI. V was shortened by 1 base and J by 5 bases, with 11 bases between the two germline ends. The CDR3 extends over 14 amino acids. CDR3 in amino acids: CASSPLGGRETQYF. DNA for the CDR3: TGTGCCAGCTCACCACTGGGGGGTCGGGAGACCCAGTACTTC.

This CDR3 reads CASSGTREAFF. The CDR3 coding sequence is TGCGCCAGCAGTGGGACTCGGGAAGCTTTCTTT. V is TRBV10-1 and J is TRBJ1-1; D uncertain. Looked up from germline, CDR1 is WNHNN and CDR2 is SYGVQD (reference sequence). The CDR3 is made up of 11 amino acids. Trimming left V 4 bases short and J 8 bases short, with 8 bases between.

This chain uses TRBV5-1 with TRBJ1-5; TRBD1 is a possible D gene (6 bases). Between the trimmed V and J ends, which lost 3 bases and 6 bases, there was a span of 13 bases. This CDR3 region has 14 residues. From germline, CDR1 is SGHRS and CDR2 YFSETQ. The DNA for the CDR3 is TGCGCCAGCAGCTCGGGGGGCCTAGGTCAGCCCCAGCATTTT. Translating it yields CASSSGGLGQPQHF.

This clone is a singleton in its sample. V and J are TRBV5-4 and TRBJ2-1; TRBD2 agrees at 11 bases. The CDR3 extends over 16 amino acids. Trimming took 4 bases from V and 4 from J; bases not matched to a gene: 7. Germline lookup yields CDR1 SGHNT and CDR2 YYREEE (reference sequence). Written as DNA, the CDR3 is TGTGCCAGCAGCCCAACCTCTAGCGGGAGGTACAATGAGCAGTTCTTC. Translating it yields CASSPTSSGRYNEQFF.

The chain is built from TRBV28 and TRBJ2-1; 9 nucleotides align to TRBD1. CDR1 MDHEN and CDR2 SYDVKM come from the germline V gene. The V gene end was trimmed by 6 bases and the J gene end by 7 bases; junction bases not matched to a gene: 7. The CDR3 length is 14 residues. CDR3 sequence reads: CASSSGTGSNEQFF. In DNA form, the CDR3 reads TGTGCCAGCAGCTCCGGGACAGGGTCAAATGAGCAGTTCTTC.

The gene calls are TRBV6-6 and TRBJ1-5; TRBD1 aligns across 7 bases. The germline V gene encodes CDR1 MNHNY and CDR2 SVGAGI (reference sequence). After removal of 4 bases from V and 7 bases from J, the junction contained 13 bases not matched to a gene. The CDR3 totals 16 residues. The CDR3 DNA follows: TGTGCCAGCAGTTTTCTCACAGGGGCGAGTGGCCAGCCCCAGCATTTT. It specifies CASSFLTGASGQPQHF.

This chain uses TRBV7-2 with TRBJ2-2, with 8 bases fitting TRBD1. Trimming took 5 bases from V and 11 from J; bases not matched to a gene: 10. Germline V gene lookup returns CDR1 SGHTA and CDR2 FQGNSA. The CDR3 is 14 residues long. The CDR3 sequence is CASSPPRTGPELFF. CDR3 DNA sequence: TGTGCCAGCAGCCCCCCGCGGACAGGGCCTGAGCTGTTTTTT.

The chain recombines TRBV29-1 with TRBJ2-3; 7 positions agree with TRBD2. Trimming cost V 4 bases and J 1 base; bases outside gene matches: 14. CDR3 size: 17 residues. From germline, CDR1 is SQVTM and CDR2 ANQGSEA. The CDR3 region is CSVGGRTSSGGTDTQYF. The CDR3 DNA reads TGCAGCGTTGGTGGGAGAACTAGCAGCGGGGGCACAGATACGCAGTATTTT.

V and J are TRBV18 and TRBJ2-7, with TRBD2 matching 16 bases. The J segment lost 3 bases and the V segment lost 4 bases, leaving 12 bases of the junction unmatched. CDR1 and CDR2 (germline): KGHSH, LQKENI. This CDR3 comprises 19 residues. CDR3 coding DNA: TGTGCCAGCTCACGTCAACTCCCGGGACTAGCGGGAGGGGGCTACGAGCAGTACTTC. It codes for CASSRQLPGLAGGGYEQYF.

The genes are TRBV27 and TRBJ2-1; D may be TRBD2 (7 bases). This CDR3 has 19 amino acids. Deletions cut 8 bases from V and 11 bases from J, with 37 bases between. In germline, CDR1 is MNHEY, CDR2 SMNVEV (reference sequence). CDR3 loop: CASWGGRRGFLSGGPKQFF. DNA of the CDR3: TGTGCCAGCTGGGGGGGCCGGAGGGGTTTTTTGTCGGGAGGCCCAAAGCAGTTCTTC.

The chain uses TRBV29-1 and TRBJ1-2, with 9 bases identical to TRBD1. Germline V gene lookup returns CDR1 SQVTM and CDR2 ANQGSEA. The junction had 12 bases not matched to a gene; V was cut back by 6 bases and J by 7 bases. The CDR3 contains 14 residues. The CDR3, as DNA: TGCAGCGTCGGGGCCAGGACAGGGGAGAGTGGCTACACCTTC. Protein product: CSVGARTGESGYTF.

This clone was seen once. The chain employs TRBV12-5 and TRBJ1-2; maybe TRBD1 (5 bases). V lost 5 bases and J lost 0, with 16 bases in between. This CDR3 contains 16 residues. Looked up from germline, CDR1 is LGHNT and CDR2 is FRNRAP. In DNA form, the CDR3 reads TGTGCTAGTGGTCCGACAGACGGAGACCCTAACTATGGCTACACCTTC. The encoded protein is CASGPTDGDPNYGYTF.

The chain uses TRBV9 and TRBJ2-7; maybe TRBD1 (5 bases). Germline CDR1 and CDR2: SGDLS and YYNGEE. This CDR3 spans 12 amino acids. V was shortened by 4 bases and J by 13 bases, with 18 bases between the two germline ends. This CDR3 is CASSSRGQALYF. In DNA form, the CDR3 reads TGTGCCAGCAGCTCTAGGGGTCAGGCCCTTTACTTC.

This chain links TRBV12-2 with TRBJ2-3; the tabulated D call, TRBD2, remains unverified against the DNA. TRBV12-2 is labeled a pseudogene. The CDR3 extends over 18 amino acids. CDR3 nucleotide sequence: TGTGCAAGTCGCTTAGAGGCCCAGCGGGACGCCTGGACAGATACGCAGTATTTT. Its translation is CASRLEAQRDAWTDTQYF.

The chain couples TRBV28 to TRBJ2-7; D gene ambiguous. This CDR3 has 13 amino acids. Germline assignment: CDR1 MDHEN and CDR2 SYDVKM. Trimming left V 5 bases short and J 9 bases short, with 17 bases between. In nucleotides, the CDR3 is TGTGCCAGCAGTGCCCCCTTTCGCTCGGGGCAGTACTTC. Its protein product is CASSAPFRSGQYF.

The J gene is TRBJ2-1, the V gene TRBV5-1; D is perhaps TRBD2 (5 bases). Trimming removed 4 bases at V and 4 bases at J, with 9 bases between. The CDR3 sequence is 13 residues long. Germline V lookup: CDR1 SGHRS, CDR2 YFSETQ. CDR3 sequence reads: CASSPPGYNEQFF. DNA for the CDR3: TGCGCCAGCAGCCCCCCGGGGTACAATGAGCAGTTCTTC.

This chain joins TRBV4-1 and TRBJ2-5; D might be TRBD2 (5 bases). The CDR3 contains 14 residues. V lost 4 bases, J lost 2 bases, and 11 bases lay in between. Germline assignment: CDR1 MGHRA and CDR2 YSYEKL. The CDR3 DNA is TGCGCCAGCAGCCGATCTAGCCCACAAGAGACCCAGTACTTC. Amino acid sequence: CASSRSSPQETQYF.

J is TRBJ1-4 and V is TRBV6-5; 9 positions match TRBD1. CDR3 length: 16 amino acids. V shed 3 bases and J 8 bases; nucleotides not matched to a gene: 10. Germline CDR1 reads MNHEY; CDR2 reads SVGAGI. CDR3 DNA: TGTGCCAGCAGTTATCCAGCGGACAGGGGAGGCGAAAAACTGTTTTTT. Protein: CASSYPADRGGEKLFF.

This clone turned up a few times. The CDR3 DNA follows: TGTGCCAGCAGCACCGGGACTAGCGGGAGAGGGTATACGCAGTATTTT. Protein product: CASSTGTSGRGYTQYF. The rearrangement uses TRBV7-2 and TRBJ2-3, with TRBD2 matching 14 bases. V gave up 5 bases and J gave up 7 bases; unmatched junction bases: 8. Germline V gene sequence: CDR1 SGHTA, CDR2 FQGNSA. The CDR3 length is 16 residues.

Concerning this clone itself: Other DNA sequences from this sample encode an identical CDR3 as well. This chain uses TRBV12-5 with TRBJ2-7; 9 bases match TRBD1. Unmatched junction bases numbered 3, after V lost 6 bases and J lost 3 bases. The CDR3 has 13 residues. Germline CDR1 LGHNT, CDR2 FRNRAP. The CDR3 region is CASGRGQGYEQYF. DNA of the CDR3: TGTGCTAGTGGCCGGGGACAGGGCTACGAGCAGTACTTC.

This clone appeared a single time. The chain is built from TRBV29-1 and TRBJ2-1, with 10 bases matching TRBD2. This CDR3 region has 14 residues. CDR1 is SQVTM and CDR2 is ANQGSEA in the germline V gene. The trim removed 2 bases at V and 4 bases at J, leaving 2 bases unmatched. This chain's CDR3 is CSVERTSGYNEQFF. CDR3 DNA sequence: TGCAGCGTTGAACGGACTAGCGGATACAATGAGCAGTTCTTC.

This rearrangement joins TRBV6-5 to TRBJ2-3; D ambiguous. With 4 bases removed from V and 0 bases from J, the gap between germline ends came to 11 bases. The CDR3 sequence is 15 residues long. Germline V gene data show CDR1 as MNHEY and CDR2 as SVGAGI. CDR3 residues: CASSFVRSSTDTQYF. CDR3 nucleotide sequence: TGTGCCAGCAGTTTCGTCAGATCTAGCACAGATACGCAGTATTTT.

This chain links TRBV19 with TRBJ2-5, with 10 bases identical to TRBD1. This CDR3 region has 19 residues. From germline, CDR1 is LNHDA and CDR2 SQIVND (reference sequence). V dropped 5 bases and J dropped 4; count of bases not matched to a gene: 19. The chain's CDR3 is CASSWAGQGSRSRGETQYF. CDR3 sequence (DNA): TGTGCCAGTAGTTGGGCGGGACAGGGGTCCCGCAGCAGAGGAGAGACCCAGTACTTC.

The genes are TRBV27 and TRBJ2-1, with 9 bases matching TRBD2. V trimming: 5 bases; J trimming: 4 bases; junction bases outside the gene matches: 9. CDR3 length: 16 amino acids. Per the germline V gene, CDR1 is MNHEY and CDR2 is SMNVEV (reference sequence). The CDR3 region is CASSAGAGGLYNEQFF. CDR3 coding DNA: TGTGCCAGCAGTGCCGGAGCGGGAGGCTTATACAATGAGCAGTTCTTC.

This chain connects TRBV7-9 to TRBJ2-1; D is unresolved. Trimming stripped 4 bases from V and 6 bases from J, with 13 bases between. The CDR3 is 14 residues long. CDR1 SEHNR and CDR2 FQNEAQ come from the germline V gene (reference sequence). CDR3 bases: TGTGCCAGCAGCTACCCCCTGGCAGTCAATGAGCAGTTCTTC. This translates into CASSYPLAVNEQFF.

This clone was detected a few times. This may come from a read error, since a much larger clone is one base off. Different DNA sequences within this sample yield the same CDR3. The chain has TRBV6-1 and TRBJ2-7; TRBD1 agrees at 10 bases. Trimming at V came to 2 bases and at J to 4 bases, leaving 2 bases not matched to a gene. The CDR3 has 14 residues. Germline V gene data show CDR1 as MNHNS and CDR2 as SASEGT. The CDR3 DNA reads TGTGCCAGCAGTGAATGGGACAGGGGTTACGAGCAGTACTTC. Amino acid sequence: CASSEWDRGYEQYF.

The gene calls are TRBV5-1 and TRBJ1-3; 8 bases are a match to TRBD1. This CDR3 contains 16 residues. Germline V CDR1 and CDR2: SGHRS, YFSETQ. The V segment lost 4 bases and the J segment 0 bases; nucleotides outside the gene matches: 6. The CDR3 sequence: CASSPSQGGSGNTIYF. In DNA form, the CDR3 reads TGCGCCAGCAGCCCATCACAGGGGGGCTCTGGAAACACCATATATTTT. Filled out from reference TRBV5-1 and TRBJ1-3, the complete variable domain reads KAGVTQTPRYLIKTRGQQVTLSCSPISGHRSVSWYQQTPGQGLQFLFEYFSETQRNKGNFPGRFSGRQFSNSRSEMNVSTLELGDSALYLCASSPSQGGSGNTIYFGEGSWLTVV.